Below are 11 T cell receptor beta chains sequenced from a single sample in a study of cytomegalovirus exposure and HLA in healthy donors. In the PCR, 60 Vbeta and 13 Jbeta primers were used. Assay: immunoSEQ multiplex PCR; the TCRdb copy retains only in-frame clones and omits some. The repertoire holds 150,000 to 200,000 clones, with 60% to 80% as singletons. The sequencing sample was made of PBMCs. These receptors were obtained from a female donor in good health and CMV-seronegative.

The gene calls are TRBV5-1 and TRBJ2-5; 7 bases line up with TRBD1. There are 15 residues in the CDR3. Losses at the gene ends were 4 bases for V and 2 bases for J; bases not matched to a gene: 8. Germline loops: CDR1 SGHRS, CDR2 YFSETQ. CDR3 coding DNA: TGCGCCAGCAGCCCGGGGACAGTCAATCAAGAGACCCAGTACTTC. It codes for CASSPGTVNQETQYF.

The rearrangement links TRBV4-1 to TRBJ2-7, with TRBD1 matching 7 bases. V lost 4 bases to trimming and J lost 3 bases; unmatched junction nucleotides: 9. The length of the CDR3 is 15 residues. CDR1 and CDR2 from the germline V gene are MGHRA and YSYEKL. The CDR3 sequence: CASSLPGTDYYEQYF. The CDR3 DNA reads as TGCGCCAGCAGCCTTCCCGGGACAGACTACTACGAGCAGTACTTC.

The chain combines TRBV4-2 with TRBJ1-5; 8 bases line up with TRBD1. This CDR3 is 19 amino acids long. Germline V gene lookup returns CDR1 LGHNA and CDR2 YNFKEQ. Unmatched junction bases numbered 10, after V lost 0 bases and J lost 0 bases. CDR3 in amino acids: CASSQDPSGGFYSNQPQHF. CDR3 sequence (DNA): TGTGCCAGCAGCCAAGATCCCTCAGGGGGCTTCTATAGCAATCAGCCCCAGCATTTT.

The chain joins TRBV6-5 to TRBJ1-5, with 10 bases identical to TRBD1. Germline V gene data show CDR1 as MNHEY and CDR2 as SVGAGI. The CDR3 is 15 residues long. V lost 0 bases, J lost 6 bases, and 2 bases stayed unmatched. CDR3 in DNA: TGTGCCAGCAGTTACTCGACAGGGGGCACTCAGCCCCAGCATTTT. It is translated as CASSYSTGGTQPQHF.

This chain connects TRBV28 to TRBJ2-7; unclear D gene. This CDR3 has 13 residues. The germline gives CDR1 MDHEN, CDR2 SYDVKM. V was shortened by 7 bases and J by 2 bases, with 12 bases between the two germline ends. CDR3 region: CASTTQVPYEQYF. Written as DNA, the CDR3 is TGTGCCAGCACCACCCAGGTCCCCTACGAGCAGTACTTC.

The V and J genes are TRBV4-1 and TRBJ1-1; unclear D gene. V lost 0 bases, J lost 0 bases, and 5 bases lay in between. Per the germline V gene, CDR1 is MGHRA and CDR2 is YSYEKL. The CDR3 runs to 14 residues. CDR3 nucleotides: TGCGCCAGCAGCCAAGACGCGGTGAACACTGAAGCTTTCTTT. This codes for CASSQDAVNTEAFF.

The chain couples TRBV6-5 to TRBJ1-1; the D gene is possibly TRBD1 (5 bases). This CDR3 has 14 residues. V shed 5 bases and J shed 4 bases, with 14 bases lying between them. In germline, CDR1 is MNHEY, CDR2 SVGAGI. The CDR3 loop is CASSPPRRGTEAFF. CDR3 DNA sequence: TGTGCCAGCAGTCCCCCCCGGAGGGGCACTGAAGCTTTCTTT.

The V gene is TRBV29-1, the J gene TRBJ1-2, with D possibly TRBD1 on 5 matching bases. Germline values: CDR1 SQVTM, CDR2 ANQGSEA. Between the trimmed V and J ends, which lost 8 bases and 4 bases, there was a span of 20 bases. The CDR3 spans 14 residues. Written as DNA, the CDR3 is TGCAGCTCTAACGGGGGGGGAAGGGGCTATGGCTACACCTTC. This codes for CSSNGGGRGYGYTF.

CDR3 amino acids: CASSETTSGRETQYF. CDR3 DNA sequence: TGTGCCAGCAGTGAGACGACTAGCGGGAGGGAGACCCAGTACTTC. This chain uses TRBV6-1 with TRBJ2-5; 13 bases line up with TRBD2. V lost 3 bases, J lost 5 bases, and 3 bases stayed unmatched. The CDR3 length is 15 residues. From germline, CDR1 is MNHNS and CDR2 SASEGT.

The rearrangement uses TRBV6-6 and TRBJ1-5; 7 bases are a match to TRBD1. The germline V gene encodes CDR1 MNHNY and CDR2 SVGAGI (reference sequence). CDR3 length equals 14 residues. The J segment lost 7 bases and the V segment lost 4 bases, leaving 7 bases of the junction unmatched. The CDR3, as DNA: TGTGCCAGCAGTTCGCGGACAGGCCAACAGCCCCAGCATTTT. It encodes CASSSRTGQQPQHF.

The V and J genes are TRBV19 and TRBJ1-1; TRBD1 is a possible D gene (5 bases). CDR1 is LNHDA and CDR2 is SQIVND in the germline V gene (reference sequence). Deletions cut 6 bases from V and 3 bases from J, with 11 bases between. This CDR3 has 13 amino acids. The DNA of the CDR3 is TGTGCCAGTAGCGATTCGACAGACACTGAAGCTTTCTTT. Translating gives CASSDSTDTEAFF.